This T cell receptor beta chain originates from a study of shared clonotypes between healthy human individuals (dated by TCRdb to the early 2020s). Broadly, across the study: The cohort comprised a couple of women and a few men aged 18 to 49 years. Per donor, three plates each were used for CD4 naive and CD4 memory, two for CD8 naive, and one for CD8 memory. The study deeply sequenced blood TCR repertoires of about 5 healthy adults to estimate repertoire size and the extent of clonotype sharing between individuals. To increase sequencing depth and limit assay-specific biases, different laboratories used diverse techniques to prepare libraries and sequence TCR repertoires. Each donor's leukapheresis produced roughly between about 0.85 and 10 billion PBMCs. Summary of the overall study and its limitations: The small number of donors limited the genetic and exposure-history diversity represented. When a few donors were compared, the shared fraction of clonotypes was roughly 5% for naive CD4, around 4% for naive CD8, 2.3% for memory CD4, and 0.35% to 0.4% for memory CD8. Compared with non-shared clonotypes, clonotypes shared by all four sorted-subset donors had higher generation probabilities. Sampling was restricted to blood, and TCR repertoires in tissues likely differ from the TCR repertoires found in blood. Pairwise subsampling indicated that sequencing depth was expected to affect the degree of clonotype sharing among donors. Even with the large sequencing depth, rarefaction of the sorted-subset datasets indicated that sequencing was incomplete. Naive subsets generally had larger estimated clonotype richness than memory subsets did.

For this clone: The target of this receptor is not known. One end of the junction is discordant with germline, which a read error may explain.

TCR CDR3 regions were amplified from genomic DNA by multiplex PCR using the deep immunoSEQ assay. Extracted genomic DNA from each cell subset was distributed evenly across all wells of several immunoSEQ 96-well plates, and each plate was treated as a replicate. For sorted subsets, each replicate PCR was loaded with 200 to 250 ng genomic DNA, equivalent to 30,000 or so T cell genomes. Purified libraries were measured with a Qubit 3.0 fluorometer, size-checked on a Bioanalyzer 2100, and measured again with the KAPA Library Quantification kit. Every immunoSEQ 96-well plate was sequenced on a dedicated single-read 150-cycle Illumina NextSeq 550 flow cell. Turning to the authors' computational methods: Because only junctional sequences without quality scores were contained in the immunoSEQ output, filtering matching that applied to full-length reads could not be performed. To assign V/J genes and CDR3, sequences were annotated using PyIR, a Python wrapper for IgBLAST v1.9, with IMGT germline references. Reads were removed for weak V/J assignments (E-value above 1e-6), missing CDR3, stop codons, out-of-frame junctions, or ambiguous translated residues. V3J clonotypes were defined by identical inferred V gene, J gene, and CDR3 amino acid sequence. To compute the percentage overlap between repertoires, the number of shared unique clonotypes was divided by the size of the smaller repertoire. Three approaches were used to assess repertoire richness: RTK rarefaction, the Chao1 estimator, and Recon v2.1 estimates of unobserved clonotypes. OLGA was used to compute generation probabilities for all TCRbeta clonotypes that the gDNA method yielded from a handful of donors. TCRdb limited this immuneACCESS table to in-frame rearrangements with V and J called. A share of clones is missing; checked studies link under half to unresolved V genes, and the rest is unexplained. V, J and clone size reflect that table, while D and trimming were determined from the DNA. Here the sample has 760,000 or so clones; 95% to 97% occur a single time. The ten largest clones capture less than 0.3% of the sample.

CD8 naive samples consisted of CD45RO-negative cells that were positively selected for CCR7, yielding a CD45RA+CCR7+ population without TemRA cells. Donors were healthy HIV-negative adults with no recently reported acute infections or vaccinations. All donors were Caucasian adults living in Nashville, Tennessee, USA. Blood was obtained by leukapheresis, after which PBMCs were separated by Ficoll-Histopaque density gradient centrifugation and cryopreserved in liquid nitrogen vapor phase. Analytical flow cytometry was used to check the purity and quantity of each magnetically sorted T cell population. From each sorted fraction, genomic DNA was isolated and quantified by UV absorbance on a Nanodrop 2000c. Sequencing was done on a sample of naive CD8+ T cells sorted from blood. The cell subset or site label for this specimen denotes: CD45RA+CCR7+. The receptor's source is a man aged 30-40 years in good health.

In nucleotide form, the sequence is TGTGCCAGCAGCCTAGACCCTAGCGGGTACAATGAGCAGTTCTTC. It codes for CASSLDPSGYNEQFF. Recombination linked TRBV11-2 to TRBJ2-1; 8 bases in the junction line up with TRBD2. The CDR3 spans 15 residues, from the cysteine through the phenylalanine. Only the CDR3 DNA is retained, 45 bases long and in frame from the first base. CDR1 and CDR2 are read off the germline V gene as SGHAT and FQNNGV.